Below are 5 T cell receptor beta chains sequenced from a single sample in a study of response to subunit inactivated influenza vaccine. From the RT-PCR reads, TCRdb called clonotypes with MiXCR, one entry per CDR3 protein. This sample has around 600,000 distinct CDR3 sequences, with about 11% found just once. A further study also used this sample, focusing on T cells expressing NK-cell markers. As that study records: As the method of synthesis, 5'RACE template switching with UMIs yielded TCR beta cDNA.

Specimen: PBMCs from blood, collected on the day of vaccination. The origin of the receptors is a man over 45 who received an inactivated influenza vaccine.

This clonotype has ten or more counts. V usage is TRBV18 and J usage is TRBJ2-7; D is ambiguous. The CDR3 runs to 13 residues. V lost 3 bases to trimming and J lost 3 bases, with 9 bases between them. Germline V lookup: CDR1 KGHSH, CDR2 LQKENI. For the CDR3, the DNA is TGTGCCAGCTCACCCTCACGTGTCTACGAGCAGTACTTC. Amino acids: CASSPSRVYEQYF.

The chain combines TRBV4-3 with TRBJ2-4, with unresolved D. The CDR3 runs 15 residues. Trimming took off 0 bases at V and 2 bases at J, with 8 bases between the two ends. Germline V CDR1 and CDR2: LGHNA, YSLEER. CDR3 loop: CASSQDRGTKNIQYF. The DNA for the CDR3 is TGCGCCAGCAGCCAAGATAGAGGAACCAAAAACATTCAGTACTTC.

The rearrangement links TRBV29-1 to TRBJ2-3; no firm D call. Looked up from germline, CDR1 is SQVTM and CDR2 is ANQGSEA. The CDR3 length is 14 residues. The germline V and J ends were trimmed by 4 bases and 6 bases, with 17 bases remaining between them. The CDR3 is CSVVSLESMDTQYF. CDR3 bases: TGCAGCGTTGTCAGTCTGGAATCGATGGATACGCAGTATTTT.

The chain carries TRBV29-1 and TRBJ2-1; tentatively, D is TRBD2 (5 bases). The germline gives CDR1 SQVTM, CDR2 ANQGSEA. This CDR3 has 11 amino acids. V was trimmed by 6 bases and J by 12 bases, leaving 15 bases between them. The chain's CDR3 is CSVEIATLQFF. The CDR3 nucleotides read TGCAGCGTGGAGATAGCGACGCTGCAGTTCTTC.

There are a few counts of this clonotype. The chain is built from TRBV20-1 and TRBJ2-1; D unclear. The CDR3 runs 15 residues. The V end was cut by 0 bases, the J end by 4 bases, with 13 bases between. CDR1 DFQATT and CDR2 SNEGSKA come from the germline V gene (reference sequence). The CDR3 nucleotides read TGCAGTGCTAGAGATGGGCGGCCGAATTACAATGAGCAGTTCTTC. Its translation is CSARDGRPNYNEQFF.